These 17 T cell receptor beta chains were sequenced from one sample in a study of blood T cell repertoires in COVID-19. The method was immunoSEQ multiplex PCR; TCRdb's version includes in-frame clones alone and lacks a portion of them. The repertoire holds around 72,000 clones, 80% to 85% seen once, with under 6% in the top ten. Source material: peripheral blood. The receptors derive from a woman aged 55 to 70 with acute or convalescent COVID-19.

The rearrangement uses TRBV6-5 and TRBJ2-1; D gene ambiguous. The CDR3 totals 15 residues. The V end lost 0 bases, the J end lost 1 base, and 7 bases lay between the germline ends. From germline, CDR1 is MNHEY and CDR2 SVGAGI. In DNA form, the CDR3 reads TGTGCCAGCAGTTACTCGCCCGGTTCCTACAATGAGCAGTTCTTC. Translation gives CASSYSPGSYNEQFF.

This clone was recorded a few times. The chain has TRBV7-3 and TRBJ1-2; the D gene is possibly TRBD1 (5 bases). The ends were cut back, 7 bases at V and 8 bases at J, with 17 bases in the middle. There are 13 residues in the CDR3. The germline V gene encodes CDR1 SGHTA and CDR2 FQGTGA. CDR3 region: CASTPRGGEGYTF. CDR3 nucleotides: TGTGCCAGCACCCCTAGGGGAGGGGAAGGCTACACCTTC.

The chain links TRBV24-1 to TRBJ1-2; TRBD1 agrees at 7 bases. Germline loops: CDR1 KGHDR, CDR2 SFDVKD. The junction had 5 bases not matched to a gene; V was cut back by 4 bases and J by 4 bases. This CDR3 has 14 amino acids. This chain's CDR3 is CATSDRGTAYGYTF. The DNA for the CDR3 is TGTGCCACCAGTGACCGCGGGACAGCCTATGGCTACACCTTC.

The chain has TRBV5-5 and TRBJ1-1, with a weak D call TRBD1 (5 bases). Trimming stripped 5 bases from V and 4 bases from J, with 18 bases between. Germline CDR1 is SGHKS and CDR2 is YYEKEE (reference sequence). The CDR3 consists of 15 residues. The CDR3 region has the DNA TGTGCCAGCAGGACCGGGGGAGGACGTAGCACTGAAGCTTTCTTT. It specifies CASRTGGGRSTEAFF. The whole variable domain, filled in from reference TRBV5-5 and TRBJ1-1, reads DAGVTQSPTHLIKTRGQQVTLRCSPISGHKSVSWYQQVLGQGPQFIFQYYEKEERGRGNFPDRFSARQFPNYSSELNVNALLLGDSALYLCASRTGGGRSTEAFFGQGTRLTVV.

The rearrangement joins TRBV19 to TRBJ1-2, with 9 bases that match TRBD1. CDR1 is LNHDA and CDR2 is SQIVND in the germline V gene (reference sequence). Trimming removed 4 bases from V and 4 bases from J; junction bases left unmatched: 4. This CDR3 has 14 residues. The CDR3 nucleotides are TGTGCCAGTAGTACACAGGGGGCGGCCTATGGCTACACCTTC. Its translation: CASSTQGAAYGYTF.

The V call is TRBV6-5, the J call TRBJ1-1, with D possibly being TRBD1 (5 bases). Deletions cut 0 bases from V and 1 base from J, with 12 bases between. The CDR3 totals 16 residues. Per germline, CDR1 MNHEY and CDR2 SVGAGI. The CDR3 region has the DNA TGTGCCAGCAGTTACTCCCTGGGGCAGACGAACACTGAAGCTTTCTTT. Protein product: CASSYSLGQTNTEAFF.

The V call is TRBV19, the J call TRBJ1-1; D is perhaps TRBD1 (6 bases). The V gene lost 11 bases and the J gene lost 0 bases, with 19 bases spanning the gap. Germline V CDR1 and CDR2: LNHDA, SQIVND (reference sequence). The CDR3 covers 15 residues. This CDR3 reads CASLGAANMNTEAFF. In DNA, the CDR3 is TGTGCCTCGCTGGGGGCAGCGAACATGAACACTGAAGCTTTCTTT.

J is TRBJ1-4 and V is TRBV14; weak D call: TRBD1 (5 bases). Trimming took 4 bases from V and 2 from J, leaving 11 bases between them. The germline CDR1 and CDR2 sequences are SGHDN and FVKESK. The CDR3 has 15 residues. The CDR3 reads CASSRGTMTNEKLFF. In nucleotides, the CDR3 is TGTGCCAGCAGCCGAGGGACTATGACTAATGAAAAACTGTTTTTT.

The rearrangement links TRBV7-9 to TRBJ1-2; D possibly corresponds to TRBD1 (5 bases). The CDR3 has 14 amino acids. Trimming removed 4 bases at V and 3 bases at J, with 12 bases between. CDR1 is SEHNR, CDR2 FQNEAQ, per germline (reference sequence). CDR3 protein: CASSSRGGDYGYTF. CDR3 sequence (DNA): TGTGCCAGCAGCTCGAGGGGAGGGGACTATGGCTACACCTTC.

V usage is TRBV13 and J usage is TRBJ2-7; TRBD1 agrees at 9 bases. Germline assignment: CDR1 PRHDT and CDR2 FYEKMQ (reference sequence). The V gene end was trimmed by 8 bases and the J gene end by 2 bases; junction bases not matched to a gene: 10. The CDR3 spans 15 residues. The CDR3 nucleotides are TGTGCCAGCCGAGACAGGGGGGCGGTTACCTACGAGCAGTACTTC. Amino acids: CASRDRGAVTYEQYF.

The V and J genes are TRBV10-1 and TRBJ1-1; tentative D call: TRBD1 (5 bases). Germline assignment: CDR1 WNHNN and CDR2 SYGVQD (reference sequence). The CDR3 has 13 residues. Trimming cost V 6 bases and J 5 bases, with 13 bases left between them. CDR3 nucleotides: TGCGCCAGCAGAGCCGCGGGGGGGACTGAAGCTTTCTTT. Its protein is CASRAAGGTEAFF.

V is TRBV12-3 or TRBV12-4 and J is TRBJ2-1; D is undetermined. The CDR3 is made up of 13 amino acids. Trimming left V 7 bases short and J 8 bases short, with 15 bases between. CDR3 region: CASTSRLAHEQFF. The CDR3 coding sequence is TGTGCCAGCACCTCTCGTTTGGCCCATGAGCAGTTCTTC.

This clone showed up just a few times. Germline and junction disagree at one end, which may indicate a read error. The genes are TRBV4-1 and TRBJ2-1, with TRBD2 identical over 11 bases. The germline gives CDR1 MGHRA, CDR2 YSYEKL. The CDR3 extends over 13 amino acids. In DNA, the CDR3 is TGCGCCAGCAGCCTACACCCGACTAGCGGGGAAATCTTC. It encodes CASSLHPTSGEIF.

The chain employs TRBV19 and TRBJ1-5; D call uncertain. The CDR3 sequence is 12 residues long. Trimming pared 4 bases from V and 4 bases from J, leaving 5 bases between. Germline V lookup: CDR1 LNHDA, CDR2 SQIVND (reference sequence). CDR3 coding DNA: TGTGCCAGTAGTAACCAGAATCAGCCCCAGCATTTT. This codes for CASSNQNQPQHF.

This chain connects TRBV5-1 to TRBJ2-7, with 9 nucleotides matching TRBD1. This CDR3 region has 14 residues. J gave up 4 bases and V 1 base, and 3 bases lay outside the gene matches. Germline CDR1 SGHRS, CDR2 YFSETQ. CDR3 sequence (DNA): TGCGCCAGCAGCTTGACAGGGGGCGAGTACGAGCAGTACTTC. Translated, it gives CASSLTGGEYEQYF.

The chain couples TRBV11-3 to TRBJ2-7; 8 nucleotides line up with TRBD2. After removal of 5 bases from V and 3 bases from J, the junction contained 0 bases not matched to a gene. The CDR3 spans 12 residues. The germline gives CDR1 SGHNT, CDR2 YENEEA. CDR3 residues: CASSGTSYEQYF. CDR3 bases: TGTGCCAGCAGCGGGACTAGCTACGAGCAGTACTTC.

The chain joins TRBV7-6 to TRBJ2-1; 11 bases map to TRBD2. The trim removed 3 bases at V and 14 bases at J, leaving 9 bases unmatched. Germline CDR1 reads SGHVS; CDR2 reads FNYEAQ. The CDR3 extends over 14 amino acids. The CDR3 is CASSFSGGAGLEFF. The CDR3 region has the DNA TGTGCCAGCAGCTTTAGCGGGGGGGCCGGGTTGGAGTTCTTC.